The 8 T cell receptor beta chains below come from one sample, sequenced in a study of cytomegalovirus exposure and HLA in healthy donors. PCR involved 60 Vbeta and 13 Jbeta primers. Assay: immunoSEQ multiplex PCR; the TCRdb copy retains only in-frame clones and omits some. The sample contains over 120,000 clones, roughly 10% of which appear only once. Sequencing was done on a sample of PBMCs. These receptor sequences come from a man aged 45 to 65 in good health and CMV-seronegative.

V is TRBV6-5 and J is TRBJ2-1; possibly TRBD2 for D (5 bases). Germline assignment: CDR1 MNHEY and CDR2 SVGAGI. V was pared by 2 bases and J by 4 bases, with 9 bases between. There are 14 residues in the CDR3. The CDR3, as DNA: TGTGCCAGCAGTTACGGAGGCAAATACAATGAGCAGTTCTTC. This codes for CASSYGGKYNEQFF.

The gene calls are TRBV23-1 and TRBJ1-1, with a weak D call TRBD1 (5 bases). TRBV23-1 belongs to the ORF category, with a function that is uncertain. V was pared by 0 bases and J by 11 bases, with 10 bases between. The CDR3 runs 12 residues. The CDR3 DNA is TGCGCCAGCAGTCAATCGGGGGGATTGGCTTTCTTT. Translation: CASSQSGGLAFF.

The CDR3 sequence is CASSLRGSRYGYTF. In DNA form, the CDR3 reads TGTGCCAGCAGTTTAAGGGGCAGCCGCTATGGCTACACCTTC. The gene calls are TRBV27 and TRBJ1-2, with D perhaps matching TRBD1 (5 bases). V was pared by 2 bases and J by 4 bases, with 11 bases between. CDR1 is MNHEY and CDR2 is SMNVEV in the germline V gene (reference sequence). The CDR3 has 14 residues.

The chain links TRBV6-5 to TRBJ2-5; a possible D gene is TRBD1 (6 bases). The better agreement between TRBJ2-7 and the DNA end casts doubt on the J call. The germline V gene has CDR1 MNHEY and CDR2 SVGAGI. The CDR3 is 14 residues long. The CDR3 DNA reads as TGTGCCAGCAGTTACCGGACAGAGGGGTACGAGCAGTACTTC. It yields the protein CASSYRTEGYEQYF.

This clone was observed a handful of times. V is TRBV5-1 and J is TRBJ2-7; D is unresolved. Germline values: CDR1 SGHRS, CDR2 YFSETQ. V shed 0 bases and J shed 6 bases, with 13 bases lying between them. CDR3 length: 14 amino acids. CDR3 amino acids: CASSLGHPESEQYF. The CDR3 DNA reads TGCGCCAGCAGCTTGGGACACCCTGAGTCCGAGCAGTACTTC. Based on the CDR3 plus reference TRBV5-1 and TRBJ2-7, the full variable domain is KAGVTQTPRYLIKTRGQQVTLSCSPISGHRSVSWYQQTPGQGLQFLFEYFSETQRNKGNFPGRFSGRQFSNSRSEMNVSTLELGDSALYLCASSLGHPESEQYFGPGTRLTVT.

The V and J genes are TRBV19 and TRBJ1-1; D possibly corresponds to TRBD1 (5 bases). Deletions cut 5 bases from V and 4 bases from J, with 17 bases between. CDR1 is LNHDA, CDR2 SQIVND, per germline (reference sequence). CDR3 length equals 15 residues. This CDR3 is CASSSWSIGGTEAFF. The CDR3 DNA is TGTGCCAGTAGTTCGTGGTCCATCGGGGGCACTGAAGCTTTCTTT.

In its sample, this clone was seen a few times. One end of the junction does not line up with germline, which may come from a read error. The V and J genes are TRBV11-2 and TRBJ1-5; D gene ambiguous. Germline CDR1 is SGHAT and CDR2 is FQNNGV. The CDR3 has 14 residues. The CDR3 is CASSLGVSDQPQHF. The CDR3 DNA is TGTGCCAGCAGCTTAGGGGTTAGCGATCAGCCCCAGCATTTT.

The chain joins TRBV13 to TRBJ2-7; TRBD1 aligns across 7 bases. Germline CDR1 reads PRHDT; CDR2 reads FYEKMQ (reference sequence). This CDR3 has 15 residues. V trimming: 0 bases; J trimming: 2 bases; junction bases outside the gene matches: 4. CDR3 DNA sequence: TGTGCCAGCAGCTTAGGGGACAGGTTTACCTACGAGCAGTACTTC. It yields the protein CASSLGDRFTYEQYF.